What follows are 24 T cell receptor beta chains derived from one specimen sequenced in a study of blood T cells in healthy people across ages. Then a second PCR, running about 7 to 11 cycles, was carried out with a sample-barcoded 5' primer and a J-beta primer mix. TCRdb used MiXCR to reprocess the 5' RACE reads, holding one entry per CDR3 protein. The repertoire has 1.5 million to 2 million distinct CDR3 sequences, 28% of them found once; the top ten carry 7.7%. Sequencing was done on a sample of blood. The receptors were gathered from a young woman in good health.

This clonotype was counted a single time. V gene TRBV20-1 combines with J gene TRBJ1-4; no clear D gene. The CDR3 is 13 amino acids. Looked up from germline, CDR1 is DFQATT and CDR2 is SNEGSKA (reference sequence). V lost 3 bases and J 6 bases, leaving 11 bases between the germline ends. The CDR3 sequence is CSASRPEDEKLFF. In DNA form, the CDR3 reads TGCAGTGCTAGCCGGCCGGAGGATGAAAAACTGTTTTTT.

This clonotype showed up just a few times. The CDR3 bases are TGTGCCAGCAATCGCCAGGGGACTTTGGGCCACGAGCAGTACTTC. Protein: CASNRQGTLGHEQYF. This chain connects TRBV6-2 or TRBV6-3 to TRBJ2-7; the D call may be TRBD1 or TRBD2 (6 bases each). The CDR3 spans 15 residues. V lost 7 bases to trimming and J lost 5 bases, with 21 bases between them. The germline V gene encodes CDR1 MNHEY and CDR2 SVGEGT.

As DNA, the CDR3 is TGTGCCATCAGTGAGCAGGTTGGCGAGGAGCTGTTTTTT. It yields the protein CAISEQVGEELFF. The rearrangement uses TRBV10-3 and TRBJ2-2; D is unresolved. V was pared by 2 bases and J by 10 bases, with 11 bases between. The length of the CDR3 is 13 residues. Germline V gene data show CDR1 as ENHRY and CDR2 as SYGVKD.

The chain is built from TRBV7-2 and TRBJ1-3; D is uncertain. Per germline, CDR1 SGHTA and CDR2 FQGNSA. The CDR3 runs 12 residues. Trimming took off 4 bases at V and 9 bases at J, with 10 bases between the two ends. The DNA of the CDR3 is TGTGCCAGCAGCTCCCTCCTTAGCACCATATATTTT. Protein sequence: CASSSLLSTIYF.

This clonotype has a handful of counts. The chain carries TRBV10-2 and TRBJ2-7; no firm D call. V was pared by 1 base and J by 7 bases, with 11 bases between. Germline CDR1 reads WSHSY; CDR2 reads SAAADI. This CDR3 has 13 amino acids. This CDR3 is CASSELPVGEQYF. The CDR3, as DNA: TGCGCCAGCAGTGAGTTACCGGTGGGAGAGCAGTACTTC.

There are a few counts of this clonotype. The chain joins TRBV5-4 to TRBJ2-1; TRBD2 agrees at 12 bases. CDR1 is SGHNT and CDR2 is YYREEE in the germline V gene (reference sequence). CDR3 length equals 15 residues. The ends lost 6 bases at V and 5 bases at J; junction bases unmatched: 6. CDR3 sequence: CASTPSGGGHNEQFF. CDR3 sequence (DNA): TGTGCCAGCACCCCTAGCGGGGGGGGCCACAATGAGCAGTTCTTC.

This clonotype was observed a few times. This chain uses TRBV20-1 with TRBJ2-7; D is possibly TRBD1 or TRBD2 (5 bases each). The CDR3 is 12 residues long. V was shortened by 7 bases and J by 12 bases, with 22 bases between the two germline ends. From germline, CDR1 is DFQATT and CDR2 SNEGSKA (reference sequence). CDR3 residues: CSGRWGRETRYF. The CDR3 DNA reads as TGCAGTGGGCGGTGGGGGAGAGAGACCCGGTACTTC.

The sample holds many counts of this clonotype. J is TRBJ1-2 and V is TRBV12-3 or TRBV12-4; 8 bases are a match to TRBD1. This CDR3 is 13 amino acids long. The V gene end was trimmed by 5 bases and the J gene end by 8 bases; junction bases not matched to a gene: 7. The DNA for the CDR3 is TGTGCCAGCAGTCCGCAGGGGGCAGGGGGCTACACCTTC. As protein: CASSPQGAGGYTF.

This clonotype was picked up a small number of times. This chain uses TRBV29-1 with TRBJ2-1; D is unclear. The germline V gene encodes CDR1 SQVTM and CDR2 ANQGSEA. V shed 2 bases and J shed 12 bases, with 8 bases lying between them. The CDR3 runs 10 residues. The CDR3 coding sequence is TGCAGCGTTGAACGGTTAGGGCAGTTCTTC. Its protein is CSVERLGQFF.

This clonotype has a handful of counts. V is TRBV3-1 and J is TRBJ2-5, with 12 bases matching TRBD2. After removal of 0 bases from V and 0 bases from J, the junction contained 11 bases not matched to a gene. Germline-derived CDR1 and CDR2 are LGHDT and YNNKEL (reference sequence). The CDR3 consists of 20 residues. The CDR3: CASSQDTPGLAGNYQETQYF. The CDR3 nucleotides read TGTGCCAGCAGCCAAGATACCCCGGGACTAGCGGGCAATTACCAAGAGACCCAGTACTTC.

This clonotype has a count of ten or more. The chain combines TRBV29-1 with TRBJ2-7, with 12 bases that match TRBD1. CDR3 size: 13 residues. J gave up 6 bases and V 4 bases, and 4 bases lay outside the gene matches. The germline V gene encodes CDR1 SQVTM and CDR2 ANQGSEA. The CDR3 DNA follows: TGCAGCGTTGCAGGGACAGGGGGCGGCGAGCAGTACTTC. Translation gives CSVAGTGGGEQYF.

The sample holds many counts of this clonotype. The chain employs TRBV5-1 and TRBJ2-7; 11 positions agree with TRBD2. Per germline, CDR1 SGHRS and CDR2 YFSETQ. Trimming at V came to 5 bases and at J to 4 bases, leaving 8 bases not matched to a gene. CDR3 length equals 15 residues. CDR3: CASSPELAGAYEQYF. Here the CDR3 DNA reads TGCGCCAGCAGTCCTGAACTAGCGGGGGCTTACGAGCAGTACTTC. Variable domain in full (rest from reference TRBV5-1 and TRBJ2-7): KAGVTQTPRYLIKTRGQQVTLSCSPISGHRSVSWYQQTPGQGLQFLFEYFSETQRNKGNFPGRFSGRQFSNSRSEMNVSTLELGDSALYLCASSPELAGAYEQYFGPGTRLTVT.

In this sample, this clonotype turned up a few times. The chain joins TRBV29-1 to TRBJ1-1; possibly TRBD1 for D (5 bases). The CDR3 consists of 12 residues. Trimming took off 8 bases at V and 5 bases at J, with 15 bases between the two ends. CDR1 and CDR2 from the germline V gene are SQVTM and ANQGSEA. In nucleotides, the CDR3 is TGCAGCTCCGATGGGGGAGGTACTGAAGCTTTCTTT. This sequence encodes CSSDGGGTEAFF. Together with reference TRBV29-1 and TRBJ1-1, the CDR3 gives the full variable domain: SAVISQKPSRDICQRGTSLTIQCQVDSQVTMMFWYRQQPGQSLTLIATANQGSEATYESGFVIDKFPISRPNLTFSTLTVSNMSPEDSSIYLCSSDGGGTEAFFGQGTRLTVV.

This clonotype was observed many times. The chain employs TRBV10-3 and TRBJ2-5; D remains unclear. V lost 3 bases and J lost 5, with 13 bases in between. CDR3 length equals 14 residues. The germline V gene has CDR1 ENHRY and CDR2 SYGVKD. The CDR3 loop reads CAISEGGPGETQYF. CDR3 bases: TGTGCCATCAGTGAAGGCGGACCCGGCGAGACCCAGTACTTC.

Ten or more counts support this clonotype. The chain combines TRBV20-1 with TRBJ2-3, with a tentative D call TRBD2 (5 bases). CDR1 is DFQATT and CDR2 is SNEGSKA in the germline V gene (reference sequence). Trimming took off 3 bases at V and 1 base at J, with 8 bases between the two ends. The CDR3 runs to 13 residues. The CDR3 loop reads CSASTAGTDTQYF. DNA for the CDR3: TGCAGTGCTAGTACAGCGGGCACAGATACGCAGTATTTT.

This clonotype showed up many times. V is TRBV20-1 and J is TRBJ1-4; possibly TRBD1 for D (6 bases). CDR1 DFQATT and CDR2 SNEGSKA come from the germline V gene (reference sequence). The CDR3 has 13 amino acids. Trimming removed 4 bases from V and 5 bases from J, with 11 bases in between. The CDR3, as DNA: TGCAGTGCTAAACAGGGCGGGAATGAAAAACTGTTTTTT. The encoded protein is CSAKQGGNEKLFF.

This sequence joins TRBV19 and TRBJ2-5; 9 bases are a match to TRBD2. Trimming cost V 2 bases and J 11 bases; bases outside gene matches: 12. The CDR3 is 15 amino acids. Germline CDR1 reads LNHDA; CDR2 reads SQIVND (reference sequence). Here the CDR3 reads CASSIQSGGSNEQYF. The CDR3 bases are TGTGCCAGTAGTATACAAAGCGGGGGGAGCAATGAGCAGTACTTC.

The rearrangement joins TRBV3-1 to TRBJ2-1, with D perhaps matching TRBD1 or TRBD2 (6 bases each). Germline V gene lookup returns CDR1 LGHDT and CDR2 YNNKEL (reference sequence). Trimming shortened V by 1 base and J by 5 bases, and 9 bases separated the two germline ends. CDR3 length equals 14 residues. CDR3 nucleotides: TGTGCCAGCAGCCAAGCGGGGGCCGACAATGAGCAGTTCTTC. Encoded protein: CASSQAGADNEQFF.

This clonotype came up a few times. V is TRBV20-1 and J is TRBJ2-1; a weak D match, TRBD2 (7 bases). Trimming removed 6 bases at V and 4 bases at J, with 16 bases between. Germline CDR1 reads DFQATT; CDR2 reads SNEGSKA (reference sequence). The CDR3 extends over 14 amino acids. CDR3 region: CSAEGGSGYNEQFF. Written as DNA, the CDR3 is TGCAGTGCCGAGGGGGGGAGTGGTTACAATGAGCAGTTCTTC.

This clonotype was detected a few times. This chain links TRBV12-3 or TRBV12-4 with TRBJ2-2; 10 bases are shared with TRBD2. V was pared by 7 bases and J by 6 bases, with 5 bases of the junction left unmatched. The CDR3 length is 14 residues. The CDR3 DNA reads TGTGCCAGCAACCCCGGGACTAGCGCCGGGGAGCTGTTTTTT. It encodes CASNPGTSAGELFF.

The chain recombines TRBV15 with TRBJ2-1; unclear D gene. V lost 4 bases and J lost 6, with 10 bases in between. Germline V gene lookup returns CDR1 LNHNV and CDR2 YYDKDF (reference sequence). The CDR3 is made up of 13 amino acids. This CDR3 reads CATSMVDLNEQFF. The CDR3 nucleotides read TGTGCCACCAGCATGGTGGACCTCAATGAGCAGTTCTTC.

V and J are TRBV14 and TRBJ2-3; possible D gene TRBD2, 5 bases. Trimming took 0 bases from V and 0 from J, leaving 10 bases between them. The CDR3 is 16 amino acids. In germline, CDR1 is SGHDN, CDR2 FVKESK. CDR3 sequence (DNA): TGTGCCAGCAGCCAAGATGGAGGCGGAAGCACAGATACGCAGTATTTT. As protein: CASSQDGGGSTDTQYF.

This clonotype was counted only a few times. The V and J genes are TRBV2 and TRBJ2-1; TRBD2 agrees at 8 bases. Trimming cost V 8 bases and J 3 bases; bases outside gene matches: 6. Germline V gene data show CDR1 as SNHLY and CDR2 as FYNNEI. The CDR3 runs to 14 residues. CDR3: CASRKLAGYNEQFF. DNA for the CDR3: TGTGCCAGCCGCAAGCTAGCGGGCTACAATGAGCAGTTCTTC.

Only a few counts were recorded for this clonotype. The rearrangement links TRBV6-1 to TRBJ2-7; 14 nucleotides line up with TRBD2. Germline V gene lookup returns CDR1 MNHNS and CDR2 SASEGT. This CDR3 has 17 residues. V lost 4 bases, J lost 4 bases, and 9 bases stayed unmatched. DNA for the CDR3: TGTGCCAGCAGTGGCACCCCCGGGACTAGCGGGAGTTACGAGCAGTACTTC. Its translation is CASSGTPGTSGSYEQYF.